In this sample, the clone carrying this T cell receptor beta chain turned up once. Antigen: not known. The sample comes from a study of cytomegalovirus exposure and HLA in healthy donors. Across the study: HLA-typed donors were the source of some 80 million unique TCRs, which an early data release held.

The PCR had 60 Vbeta and 13 Jbeta primers. The table came from immunoSEQ multiplex PCR; TCRdb's copy has only in-frame clones and leaves some out. The data contain 150,000 to 200,000 clones, around 80% of them singletons. Study-level points and caveats: Reports showed the classifier diagnosing cytomegalovirus status with high specificity and sensitivity. The likely explanation for a cluster of highly shared sequence variants was sequencing artifact. A later analysis reportedly identified an Asian-associated ancestry cluster as carrying fewer N-insertions than the approximately 670-donor mean.

Trimming removed 7 bases from V and 1 base from J; junction bases left unmatched: 8. Germline V gene lookup returns CDR1 SGDLS and CDR2 YYNGEE. This CDR3 contains 17 residues. Sequencing was done on a sample of PBMCs. V is TRBV9 and J is TRBJ2-1; TRBD2 matches 13 bases. The source is a man aged 35-49 years in good health and CMV-seronegative. The CDR3, as DNA: TGTGCCAGCTTTGGAGGGACTAGCGGGAATTCCTACAATGAGCAGTTCTTC. Translation: CASFGGTSGNSYNEQFF.